Below, 7 T cell receptor beta chains from the same sample are listed, as sequenced in a study of blood T cell repertoires in COVID-19. Clones were sequenced by immunoSEQ multiplex PCR, and TCRdb holds only the in-frame ones, with some missing. The table has approximately 220,000 clones, about nine tenths seen once; the top ten hold 3% to 4.5%. Input material: PBMCs or T cells enriched from blood (not recorded which). Receptors were obtained from a woman in her thirties or forties with acute COVID-19.

The gene calls are TRBV25-1 and TRBJ1-2; TRBD1 aligns across 8 bases. Germline CDR1 and CDR2: MGHDK and SYGVNS. Unmatched junction bases numbered 4, after V lost 4 bases and J lost 3 bases. CDR3 size: 14 residues. The CDR3 spells CASSGTGLHYGYTF. CDR3 sequence (DNA): TGTGCCAGCAGTGGGACAGGGTTGCACTATGGCTACACCTTC.

The chain's CDR3 is CASSQATSGGYGYTF. The DNA for the CDR3 is TGTGCCAGCAGCCAGGCGACTTCAGGGGGCTATGGCTACACCTTC. This rearrangement joins TRBV3-1 (or the pseudogene TRBV3-2) to TRBJ1-2; 7 bases match TRBD1. CDR3 length: 15 residues. Germline lookup yields CDR1 LGHDT and CDR2 YNNKEL (reference sequence). V dropped 3 bases and J dropped 4; count of bases not matched to a gene: 8.

CDR3 loop: CASSQGRGGNTEAFF. DNA of the CDR3: TGTGCCAGCAGCCAAGGCAGGGGTGGGAACACTGAAGCTTTCTTT. The rearrangement links TRBV3-1 (or the pseudogene TRBV3-2) to TRBJ1-1, with D perhaps TRBD1 (6 bases). Germline CDR1 LGHDT, CDR2 YNNKEL (reference sequence). Between the trimmed V and J ends, which lost 1 base and 1 base, there was a span of 10 bases. CDR3 length equals 15 residues.

This clone has more than one count but fewer than ten. The rearrangement uses TRBV29-1 and TRBJ2-7; perhaps TRBD1 as D (5 bases). Trimming pared 4 bases from V and 0 bases from J, leaving 10 bases between. The CDR3 spans 13 residues. Germline V gene sequence: CDR1 SQVTM, CDR2 ANQGSEA. In DNA, the CDR3 is TGCAGCGTTGGAGTCGACAGCTCCTACGAGCAGTACTTC. Protein product: CSVGVDSSYEQYF.

The J gene is TRBJ2-2, the V gene TRBV7-6, with a tentative D call TRBD2 (7 bases). Germline V gene data show CDR1 as SGHVS and CDR2 as FNYEAQ. CDR3 length: 17 residues. V lost 4 bases to trimming and J lost 1 base, with 16 bases between them. CDR3 DNA sequence: TGTGCCAGCAGCTCCCGACTAAGGGGGGGGAACACCGGGGAGCTGTTTTTT. Residues: CASSSRLRGGNTGELFF.

Remarks on this clone: This specimen includes other DNA sequences encoding the same CDR3. V gene TRBV3-1 (or the pseudogene TRBV3-2) combines with J gene TRBJ2-3; the D gene is possibly TRBD2 (7 bases). The germline V gene encodes CDR1 LGHDT and CDR2 YNNKEL (reference sequence). CDR3 length equals 16 residues. V was shortened by 1 base and J by 0 bases, with 11 bases between the two germline ends. Written as DNA, the CDR3 is TGTGCCAGCAGCCAAGCGGGGAGGGGGAGCACAGATACGCAGTATTTT. Residues: CASSQAGRGSTDTQYF.

V is TRBV27 and J is TRBJ2-2; maybe TRBD1 (6 bases). CDR1 MNHEY and CDR2 SMNVEV come from the germline V gene (reference sequence). V dropped 10 bases and J dropped 0 bases, with 9 bases sitting between them. There are 13 residues in the CDR3. CDR3 sequence: CANRTANTGELFF. The CDR3 nucleotides read TGTGCCAACAGGACAGCGAACACCGGGGAGCTGTTTTTT.